This paragraph reports one T cell receptor beta chain. Its target is unknown. The data stem from a study of shared clonotypes between healthy human individuals. Clones were sequenced by immunoSEQ multiplex PCR, and TCRdb holds only the in-frame ones, with some missing. The sample consists of 2.5 million or so clones, roughly 92% of them appearing once. Points from the study as a whole: Clonotypes shared by all four donors outscored non-shared clonotypes in generation probability.

This CDR3 region has 13 residues. The V gene lost 2 bases and the J gene lost 6 bases, with 11 bases spanning the gap. Germline-derived CDR1 and CDR2 are MNHNY and SVGAGI (reference sequence). The clonotype was recovered from a man aged 18-30 years in good health. The rearrangement joins TRBV6-6 to TRBJ2-7, with D possibly being TRBD1 (6 bases). Sequencing used naive CD4+ T cells sorted from blood. Specified subset: CD45RA+ positively selected. Here the CDR3 DNA reads TGTGCCAGCAGTTACACTACAGGGAGCGAGCAGTACTTC. It translates to CASSYTTGSEQYF.